This TCR beta chain emerged from a study of shared clonotypes between healthy human individuals. The CDR3 has 13 residues. Germline assignment: CDR1 SEHNR and CDR2 FQNEAQ (reference sequence). After removal of 4 bases from V and 2 bases from J, the junction contained 2 bases not matched to a gene. This clone has a handful of counts. Some clones are missing from TCRdb's copy, which holds only in-frame ones; the method was immunoSEQ multiplex PCR. Among approximately 440,000 clones, around 77% were seen once, and the ten largest hold 12%. Donors were healthy HIV-negative adults without recent acute infections or vaccinations.

The sequenced sample was PBMCs. The source of this sequence is a woman aged 40 to 50 in good health. Some clones in this sample may be carry-over from other donors' samples. V is TRBV7-9 and J is TRBJ2-7; TRBD1 matches 7 bases. In DNA, the CDR3 is TGTGCCAGCAGCTCCAGGGGGACCTACGAGCAGTACTTC. Translated, it gives CASSSRGTYEQYF.